The sequence of this T cell receptor beta chain was determined in a study of blood T cell repertoires in COVID-19. At the level of the study: The United States, Italy and Spain provided the acute and convalescent COVID-19 samples. The analysed material was cDNA or gDNA that came from T cells, B-cell-depleted T cells, or PBMCs.

Original processing notes: It was from reference gene primer amplification that nucleated cell counts were estimated. Clones were read by immunoSEQ multiplex PCR, and TCRdb kept only the in-frame ones, dropping some. The V and J calls and the clone size are those of that table, but D and trimming were determined from the DNA. The sample lists roughly 100,000 clones; approximately 83% were seen once. The V gene end was trimmed by 6 bases and the J gene end by 0 bases; junction bases not matched to a gene: 4. This CDR3 comprises 14 residues. Germline lookup yields CDR1 KGHSH and CDR2 LQKENI. The sequence was obtained from a woman older than 75 with active or convalescent COVID-19. The gene calls are TRBV18 and TRBJ1-1; 7 bases fit TRBD1. The sequenced material came from peripheral blood. The CDR3 DNA follows: TGTGCCAGCTCCCTGGGACAGATGAACACTGAAGCTTTCTTT. Amino acids: CASSLGQMNTEAFF.